This is a list of T cell receptor beta chains from one sample in a study of blood T cell repertoires in COVID-19. TCRdb's table, derived via immunoSEQ multiplex PCR, lists solely in-frame clones and lacks some. This sample has tens of thousands of clones, with approximately 90% found just once. Sequenced sample: PBMCs or T cells enriched from blood (not recorded which). These receptors originate from a woman in her thirties or forties who had recovered from COVID-19. CDR3s include the opening cysteine and the closing phenylalanine or tryptophan. The order of the fields is CDR3 DNA, CDR3 protein, CDR3 length, clone size, V gene, J gene, D gene. The D gene is left open where the match is weak. Only some rows state a clone size, as once, few, many or a class for expanded clones.

TGCAGCGTTCGACGGAGGAACACTGAAGCTTTCTTT	CSVRRRNTEAFF	12	NA	TRBV29-1	TRBJ1-1	NA
TGTGCCAGCAGCTCCATAGCGGGGGGGCAATACGAGCAGTACTTC	CASSSIAGGQYEQYF	15	NA	TRBV11-2	TRBJ2-7	TRBD2
TGTGCCAGCAGCACAACTAGCAATGAGCAGTTCTTC	CASSTTSNEQFF	12	NA	TRBV7-9	TRBJ2-1	NA
TGTGCCAGCTCACCACCGACAGCCTCCGAGCAGTACTTC	CASSPPTASEQYF	13	NA	TRBV18	TRBJ2-7	NA
TGTGCCAGCAGCTTAACTGGGGCAGGGGAGGAGACCCAGTACTTC	CASSLTGAGEETQYF	15	NA	TRBV7-3	TRBJ2-5	NA
TGCGCCAGCAGCGGAACCGCAGAGACAGGGTCGGAGACCCAGTACTTC	CASSGTAETGSETQYF	16	NA	TRBV10-2	TRBJ2-5	TRBD1
TGTGCCAGCAGCCTAGTTGGTACAGGGAAAATCTATGGCTACACCTTC	CASSLVGTGKIYGYTF	16	NA	TRBV11-3	TRBJ1-2	NA
TGCGCCAGCAGCTCAAACGGACAGGCAACCGGGGAGCTGTTTTTT	CASSSNGQATGELFF	15	NA	TRBV5-1	TRBJ2-2	TRBD1
TGTGCCAGCAGCTTGGTAGGGGTGAACACTGAAGCTTTCTTT	CASSLVGVNTEAFF	14	once	TRBV5-4	TRBJ1-1	NA
TGTGCCAGCAGCCATACCCCCGAAACTGTGGCCGGGGAGCTGTTTTTT	CASSHTPETVAGELFF	16	NA	TRBV5-4	TRBJ2-2	NA
TGTGCCAGCAAAGCAGGGGATGAAAAACTGTTTTTT	CASKAGDEKLFF	12	NA	TRBV12-3/TRBV12-4	TRBJ1-4	NA
TGTGCCAGCAGTGGGCCACTCGCCAAAAACATTCAGTACTTC	CASSGPLAKNIQYF	14	NA	TRBV27	TRBJ2-4	NA
TGTGCCAGCAGTGAACCGGGACAGGGGGCCGGAGCTTTCTTT	CASSEPGQGAGAFF	14	NA	TRBV6-1	TRBJ1-1	TRBD1
TGTGCCAGCAGTTCCCTCCTAACAGGGCTGAACACTGAAGCTTTCTTT	CASSSLLTGLNTEAFF	16	NA	TRBV27	TRBJ1-1	NA
TGCGCCAGCAGTGAGGGGAGCGGGGGGGCGGCGGATACGCAGTATTTT	CASSEGSGGAADTQYF	16	NA	TRBV10-1	TRBJ2-3	TRBD2
TGTGCCAGTCGAGCGGGGACATTCACAGATACGCAGTATTTT	CASRAGTFTDTQYF	14	NA	TRBV19	TRBJ2-3	NA
TGCGCCAGCAGCTCAGACTCGGGACAGGGATACAACTATGGCTACACCTTC	CASSSDSGQGYNYGYTF	17	large	TRBV5-1	TRBJ1-2	TRBD1
TGCGCCAGCAGCGGGGGCGTGCGGGGGCCCGACACTGAAGCTTTCTTT	CASSGGVRGPDTEAFF	16	NA	TRBV5-1	TRBJ1-1	NA
TGTGCCAGCAGTGAAAATAGCGGGACGAACACCGGGGAGCTGTTTTTT	CASSENSGTNTGELFF	16	NA	TRBV6-1	TRBJ2-2	TRBD2
TGTGCCAGCAGTTTAGAACGACAGGGGGCCCACTATGGCTACACCTTC	CASSLERQGAHYGYTF	16	NA	TRBV27	TRBJ1-2	TRBD1
TGTGCCAGCAGCGAGGGACAGGGATTCTACACCTTC	CASSEGQGFYTF	12	NA	TRBV5-6	TRBJ1-2	TRBD1
TGTGCCAGCAGCGTATCCCCGAGCTCTGGAAACACCATATATTTT	CASSVSPSSGNTIYF	15	NA	TRBV9	TRBJ1-3	NA
TGCGCCAGCAGCCCCGGCACAGTCGGTCAGCCCCAGCATTTT	CASSPGTVGQPQHF	14	NA	TRBV5-1	TRBJ1-5	NA
TGCAGCGCCCTCCGAGGACAGAAGACCCAGTACTTC	CSALRGQKTQYF	12	few	TRBV29-1	TRBJ2-5	NA
TGTGCCAGCAGCTCCGGGGAGCTGTTTTTT	CASSSGELFF	10	NA	TRBV12-3/TRBV12-4	TRBJ2-2	NA
TGCGCCAGCAGCGGAGCCGGGACAGGGGTTTTTACTGAAGCTTTCTTT	CASSGAGTGVFTEAFF	16	NA	TRBV5-1	TRBJ1-1	TRBD1
TGTGCCAGCTCACCACGACAGGGATGGGACACTGAAGCTTTCTTT	CASSPRQGWDTEAFF	15	NA	TRBV18	TRBJ1-1	TRBD1
TGTGCCAGCAATCTAGCGGGGGGGTACAATGAGCAGTTCTTC	CASNLAGGYNEQFF	14	NA	TRBV3-1/TRBV3-2	TRBJ2-1	TRBD2
TGCGCCAGCAGTGAGTCATCGCGCGGACAGGGAATAACCTACGAGCAGTACTTC	CASSESSRGQGITYEQYF	18	NA	TRBV10-2	TRBJ2-7	TRBD1
TGTGCCAGCAGTCAGAAATCTAATGAAAAACTGTTTTTT	CASSQKSNEKLFF	13	NA	TRBV6-5	TRBJ1-4	NA
TGTGCCACCAGTGATCCGGGCCGCGGGGAGCAGTACTTC	CATSDPGRGEQYF	13	NA	TRBV24-1	TRBJ2-7	NA
TGTGCCAGCAGCTTAGACCCTCGGGGGACCCAGTACTTC	CASSLDPRGTQYF	13	NA	TRBV11-2	TRBJ2-5	NA
TGTGCCAGCAGTTACGTTGTTAGGGGGAACTATGGCTACACCTTC	CASSYVVRGNYGYTF	15	once	TRBV6-5	TRBJ1-2	NA
TGTGCCAGCAGCCGCGCCTACGAGCAGTACTTC	CASSRAYEQYF	11	NA	TRBV13	TRBJ2-7	NA
TGTGCCAGCAGCTTAGCGCGGACTAGCGGGGGAACCCAAGAGACCCAGTACTTC	CASSLARTSGGTQETQYF	18	NA	TRBV7-2	TRBJ2-5	TRBD2
TGCGCCAGCAGCCAACGGGACTCCTCTCGAGAGACCCAGTACTTC	CASSQRDSSRETQYF	15	few	TRBV5-1	TRBJ2-5	NA
TGTGCCATCAGTGATACAGCTCCCCCCTACGAGCAGTACTTC	CAISDTAPPYEQYF	14	NA	TRBV10-3	TRBJ2-7	NA
TGTGCCAGCAGCTTGCTAGCGGGGGGGGACTCCTACGAGCAGTACTTC	CASSLLAGGDSYEQYF	16	NA	TRBV7-9	TRBJ2-7	TRBD2
TGTGCCAGTAGTATCGACAGGAGTAGGATAGCCTACGAGCAGTACTTC	CASSIDRSRIAYEQYF	16	NA	TRBV19	TRBJ2-7	NA
TGCGCCAGCAGCTTGGTCCCGGGACAGGGGGCCAATGGCTACACCTTC	CASSLVPGQGANGYTF	16	NA	TRBV5-1	TRBJ1-2	TRBD1
TGTGCCAGTAGTGCTCAGGTCGGGGGGGACCTTTGGGGCTACACCTTC	CASSAQVGGDLWGYTF	16	NA	TRBV19	TRBJ1-2	NA
TGTGCCAGCAGTAATAGCGGGGGGCAAGATACGCAGTATTTT	CASSNSGGQDTQYF	14	NA	TRBV9	TRBJ2-3	TRBD2
TGTGCCAGCAGGCGGGGGGCAAGCACAGATACGCAGTATTTT	CASRRGASTDTQYF	14	NA	TRBV3-1/TRBV3-2	TRBJ2-3	TRBD2
TGTGCCAGCAGCCAAGATCCGGGGGGGGCGAACACCGGGGAGCTGTTTTTT	CASSQDPGGANTGELFF	17	once	TRBV4-2	TRBJ2-2	TRBD2
TGTGCCAGCTCACCCGGGGTTCGGGGAACTGGAAACACCATATATTTT	CASSPGVRGTGNTIYF	16	NA	TRBV18	TRBJ1-3	NA
TGTGCCAGCAACATCGACAGGGCTTACGAGCAGTACTTC	CASNIDRAYEQYF	13	NA	TRBV6-5	TRBJ2-7	TRBD1
TGTGCCAGCAGCCAAGGCTCCTACTCCTACGAGCAGTACTTC	CASSQGSYSYEQYF	14	NA	TRBV3-1/TRBV3-2	TRBJ2-7	NA
TGTGCCAGTAGTACCCGGGTCCTGAACACTGAAGCTTTCTTT	CASSTRVLNTEAFF	14	NA	TRBV19	TRBJ1-1	NA
TGCAGCGTTCGCCGGGAATCCCATAACTATGGCTACACCTTC	CSVRRESHNYGYTF	14	NA	TRBV29-1	TRBJ1-2	NA